The clone carrying this T cell receptor beta chain has only a few counts. As yet, its antigen is unknown. The beta constant-region primer was an equimolar mix of two oligonucleotides covering TRBC1 and TRBC2. The ligated cDNA underwent four PCR rounds using SP2 and nested alpha and beta constant-region primers. MiXCR, run by TCRdb on the UMI-ligation and nested PCR reads, gives a single entry per CDR3 protein. The repertoire consists of about 21,000 distinct CDR3 sequences, with roughly 11% occurring once and the leading ten covering 15% to 20%. The entry originates in a study of naive and memory T cell subsets. Study-wide results and caveats: Diversity fell and Gini index rose from naive through CM, EM, EMRA.

Germline CDR1 SGHRS, CDR2 YFSETQ. CDR3 size: 15 residues. V lost 1 base, J lost 5 bases, and 5 bases stayed unmatched. Cells stained for CD3, CD4, CD8, CD45RA, CD27 and viability were sorted into four CD45RA/CD27 subsets. The specimen sequenced was central memory CD8+ T cells from blood. The receptor comes from a human donor in good health. The V call is TRBV5-1, the J call TRBJ2-2, with 7 bases aligning to TRBD1. In nucleotides, the CDR3 is TGCGCCAGCAGCTTGTGGGGGACAGAGACCGGGGAGCTGTTTTTT. Translation gives CASSLWGTETGELFF.